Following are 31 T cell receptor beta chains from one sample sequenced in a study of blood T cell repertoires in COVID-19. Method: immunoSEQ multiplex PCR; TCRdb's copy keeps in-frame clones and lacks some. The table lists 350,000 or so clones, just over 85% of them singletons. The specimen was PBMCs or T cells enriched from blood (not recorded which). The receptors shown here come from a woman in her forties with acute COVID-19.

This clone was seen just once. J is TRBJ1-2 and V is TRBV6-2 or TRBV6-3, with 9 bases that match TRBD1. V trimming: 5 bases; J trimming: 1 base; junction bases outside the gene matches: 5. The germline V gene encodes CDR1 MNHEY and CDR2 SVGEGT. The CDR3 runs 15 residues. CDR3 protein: CASSRSTGGNYGYTF. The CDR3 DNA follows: TGTGCCAGCAGTAGATCGACAGGGGGTAACTATGGCTACACCTTC.

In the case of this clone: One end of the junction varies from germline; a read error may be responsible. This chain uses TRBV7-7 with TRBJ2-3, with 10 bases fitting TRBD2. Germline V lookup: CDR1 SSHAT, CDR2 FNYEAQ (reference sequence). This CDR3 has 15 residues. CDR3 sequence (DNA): TGTGCTAGCAGCGCGAGCGGGAGGGTCACAGATACGCAGTATTTT. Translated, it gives CASSASGRVTDTQYF.

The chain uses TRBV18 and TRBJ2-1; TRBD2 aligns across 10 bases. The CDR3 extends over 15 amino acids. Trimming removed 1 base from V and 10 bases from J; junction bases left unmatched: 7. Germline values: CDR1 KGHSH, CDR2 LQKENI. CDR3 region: CASSPLLAGDIEQFF. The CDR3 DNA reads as TGTGCCAGCTCACCACTGCTAGCGGGAGATATAGAGCAGTTCTTC.

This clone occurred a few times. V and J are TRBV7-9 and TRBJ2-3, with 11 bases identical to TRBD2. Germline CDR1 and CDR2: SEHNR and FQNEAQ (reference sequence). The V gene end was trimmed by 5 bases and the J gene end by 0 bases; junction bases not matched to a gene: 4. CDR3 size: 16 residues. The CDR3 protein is CASSPIAGGSTDTQYF. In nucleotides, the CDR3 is TGTGCCAGCAGCCCAATAGCGGGAGGGAGCACAGATACGCAGTATTTT.

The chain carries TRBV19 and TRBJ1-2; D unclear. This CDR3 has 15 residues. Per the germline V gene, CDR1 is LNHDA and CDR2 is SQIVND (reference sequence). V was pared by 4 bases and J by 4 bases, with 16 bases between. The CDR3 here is CASSTAAADFYGYTF. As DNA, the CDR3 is TGTGCCAGTAGTACAGCCGCCGCGGATTTCTATGGCTACACCTTC. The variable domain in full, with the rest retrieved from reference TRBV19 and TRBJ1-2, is DGGITQSPKYLFRKEGQNVTLSCEQNLNHDAMYWYRQDPGQGLRLIYYSQIVNDFQKGDIAEGYSVSREKKESFPLTVTSAQKNPTAFYLCASSTAAADFYGYTFGSGTRLTVV.

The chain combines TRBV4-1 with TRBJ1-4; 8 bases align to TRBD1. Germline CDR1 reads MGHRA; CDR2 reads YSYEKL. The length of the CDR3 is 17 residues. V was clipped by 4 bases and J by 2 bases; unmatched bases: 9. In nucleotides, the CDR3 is TGCGCCAGCAGCCGAGGACAGGGACTGGGGACTAATGAAAAACTGTTTTTT. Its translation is CASSRGQGLGTNEKLFF.

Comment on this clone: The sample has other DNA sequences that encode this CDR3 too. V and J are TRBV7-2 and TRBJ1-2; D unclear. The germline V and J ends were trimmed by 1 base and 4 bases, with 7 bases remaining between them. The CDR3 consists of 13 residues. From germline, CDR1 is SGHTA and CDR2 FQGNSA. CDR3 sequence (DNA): TGTGCCAGCAGCTTAGACGCCGGCTATGGCTACACCTTC. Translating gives CASSLDAGYGYTF.

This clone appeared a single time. The DNA for the CDR3 is TGTGCCAGCAGTGTCGGAGGGGGCATGCATGAAAAACTGTTTTTT. Translated, it gives CASSVGGGMHEKLFF. The chain has TRBV25-1 and TRBJ1-4, with 7 bases that match TRBD1. After removal of 4 bases from V and 6 bases from J, the junction contained 8 bases not matched to a gene. Germline CDR1 and CDR2: MGHDK and SYGVNS. The CDR3 contains 15 residues.

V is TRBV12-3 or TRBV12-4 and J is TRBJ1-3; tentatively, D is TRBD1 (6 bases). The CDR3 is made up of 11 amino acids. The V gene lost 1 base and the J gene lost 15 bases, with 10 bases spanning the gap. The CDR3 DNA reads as TGTGCCAGCAGTTTAGGGACAGCCCCATATTTT. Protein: CASSLGTAPYF.

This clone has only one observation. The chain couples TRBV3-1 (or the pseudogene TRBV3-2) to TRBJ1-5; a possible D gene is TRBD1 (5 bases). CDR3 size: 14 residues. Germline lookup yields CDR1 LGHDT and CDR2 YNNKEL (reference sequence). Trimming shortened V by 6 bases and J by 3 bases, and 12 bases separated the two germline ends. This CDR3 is CASRQTGSNQPQHF. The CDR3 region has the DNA TGTGCCAGCAGACAAACAGGTTCCAATCAGCCCCAGCATTTT.

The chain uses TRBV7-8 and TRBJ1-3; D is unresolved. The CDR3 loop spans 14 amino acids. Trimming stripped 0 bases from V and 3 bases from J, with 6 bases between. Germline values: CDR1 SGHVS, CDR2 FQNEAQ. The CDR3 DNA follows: TGTGCCAGCAGCTTAGCGTTCCTTGGAAACACCATATATTTT. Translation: CASSLAFLGNTIYF.

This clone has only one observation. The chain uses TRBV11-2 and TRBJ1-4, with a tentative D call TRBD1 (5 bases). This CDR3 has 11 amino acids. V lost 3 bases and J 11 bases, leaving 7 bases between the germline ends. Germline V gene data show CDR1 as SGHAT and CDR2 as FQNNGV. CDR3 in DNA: TGTGCCAGCAGCTTGGGGGGGAAACTGTTTTTT. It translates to CASSLGGKLFF.

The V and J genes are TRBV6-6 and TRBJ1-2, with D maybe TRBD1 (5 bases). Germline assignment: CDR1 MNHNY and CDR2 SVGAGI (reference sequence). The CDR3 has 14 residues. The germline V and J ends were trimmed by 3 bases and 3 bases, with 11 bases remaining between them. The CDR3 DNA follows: TGTGCCAGCAGTTATCAGGGAAGGGACTATGGCTACACCTTC. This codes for CASSYQGRDYGYTF.

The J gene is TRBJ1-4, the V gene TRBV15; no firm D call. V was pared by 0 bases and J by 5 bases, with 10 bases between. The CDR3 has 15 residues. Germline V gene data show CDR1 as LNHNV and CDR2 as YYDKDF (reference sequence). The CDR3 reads CATSREGRINEKLFF. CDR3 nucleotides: TGTGCCACCAGCAGAGAGGGCCGAATAAATGAAAAACTGTTTTTT.

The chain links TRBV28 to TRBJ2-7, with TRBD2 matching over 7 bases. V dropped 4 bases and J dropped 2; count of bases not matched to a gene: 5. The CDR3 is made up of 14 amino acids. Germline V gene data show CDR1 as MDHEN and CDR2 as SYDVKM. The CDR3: CASSSGGGTYEQYF. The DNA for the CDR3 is TGTGCCAGCAGTTCTGGCGGGGGTACCTACGAGCAGTACTTC.

The CDR3 nucleotides are TGTGCCAGCAGCCTACACGGGGGTTCCGGAAACACCATATATTTT. Residues: CASSLHGGSGNTIYF. V usage is TRBV5-5 and J usage is TRBJ1-3; possibly TRBD1 for D (5 bases). From germline, CDR1 is SGHKS and CDR2 YYEKEE (reference sequence). V dropped 4 bases and J dropped 4 bases, with 15 bases sitting between them. This CDR3 contains 15 residues.

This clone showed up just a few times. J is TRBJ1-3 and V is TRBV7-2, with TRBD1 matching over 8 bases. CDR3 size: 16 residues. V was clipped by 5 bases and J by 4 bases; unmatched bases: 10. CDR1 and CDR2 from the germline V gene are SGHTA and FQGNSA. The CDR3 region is CASSRSGGAGGNTIYF. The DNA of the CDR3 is TGTGCCAGCAGCAGATCAGGGGGCGCAGGGGGAAACACCATATATTTT.

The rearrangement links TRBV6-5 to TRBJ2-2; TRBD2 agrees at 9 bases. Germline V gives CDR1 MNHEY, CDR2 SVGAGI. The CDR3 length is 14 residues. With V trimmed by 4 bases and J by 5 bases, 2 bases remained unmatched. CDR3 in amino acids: CASSSLAGTGELFF. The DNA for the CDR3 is TGTGCCAGCAGTTCCCTAGCGGGGACCGGGGAGCTGTTTTTT.

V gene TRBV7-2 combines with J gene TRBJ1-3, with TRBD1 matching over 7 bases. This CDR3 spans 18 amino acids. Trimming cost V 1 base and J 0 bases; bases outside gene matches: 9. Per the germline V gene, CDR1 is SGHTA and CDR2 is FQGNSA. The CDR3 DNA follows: TGTGCCAGCAGCTTAGTCGTTTACAGGGGCCTCTCTGGAAACACCATATATTTT. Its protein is CASSLVVYRGLSGNTIYF.

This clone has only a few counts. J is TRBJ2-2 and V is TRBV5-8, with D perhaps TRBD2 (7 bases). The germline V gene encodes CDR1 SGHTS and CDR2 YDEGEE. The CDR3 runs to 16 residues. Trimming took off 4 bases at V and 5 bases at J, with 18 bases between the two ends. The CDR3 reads CASSAPWEGQTGELFF. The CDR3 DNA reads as TGTGCCAGCAGCGCCCCATGGGAGGGACAAACCGGGGAGCTGTTTTTT. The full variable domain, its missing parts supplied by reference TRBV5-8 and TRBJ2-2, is EAGVTQSPTHLIKTRGQQATLRCSPISGHTSVYWYQQALGLGLQFLLWYDEGEERNRGNFPPRFSGRQFPNYSSELNVNALELEDSALYLCASSAPWEGQTGELFFGEGSRLTVL.

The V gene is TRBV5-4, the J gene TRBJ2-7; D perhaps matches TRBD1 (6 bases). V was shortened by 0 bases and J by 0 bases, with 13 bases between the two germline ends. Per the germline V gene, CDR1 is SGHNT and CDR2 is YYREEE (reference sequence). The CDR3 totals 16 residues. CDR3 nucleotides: TGTGCCAGCAGCTTGGTGGGGGCAGGGGCCTCCTACGAGCAGTACTTC. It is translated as CASSLVGAGASYEQYF.

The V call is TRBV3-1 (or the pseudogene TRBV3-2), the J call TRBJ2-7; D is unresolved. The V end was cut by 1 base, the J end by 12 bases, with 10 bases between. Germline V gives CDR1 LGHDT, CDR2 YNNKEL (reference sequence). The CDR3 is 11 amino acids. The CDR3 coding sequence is TGTGCCAGCAGCCAAGGCCGAGGCCGGTACTTC. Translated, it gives CASSQGRGRYF.

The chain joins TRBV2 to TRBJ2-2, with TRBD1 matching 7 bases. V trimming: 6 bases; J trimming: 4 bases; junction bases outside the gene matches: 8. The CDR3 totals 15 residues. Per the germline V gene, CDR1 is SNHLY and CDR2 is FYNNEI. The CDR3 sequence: CASRWDSPGTGELFF. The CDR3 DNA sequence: TGTGCCAGCAGATGGGACAGCCCGGGCACCGGGGAGCTGTTTTTT. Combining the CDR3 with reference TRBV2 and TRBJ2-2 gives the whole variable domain EPEVTQTPSHQVTQMGQEVILRCVPISNHLYFYWYRQILGQKVEFLVSFYNNEISEKSEIFDDQFSVERPDGSNFTLKIRSTKLEDSAMYFCASRWDSPGTGELFFGEGSRLTVL.

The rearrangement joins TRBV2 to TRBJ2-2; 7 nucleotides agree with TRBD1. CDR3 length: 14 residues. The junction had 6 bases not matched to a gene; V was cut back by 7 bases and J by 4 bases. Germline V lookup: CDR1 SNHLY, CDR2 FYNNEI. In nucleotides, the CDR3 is TGTGCCAGCATAAAAGACAGGGCCACCGGGGAGCTGTTTTTT. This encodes CASIKDRATGELFF.

CDR3 coding DNA: TGTGCCAGTAGTATAACGCAGGGGGGTAATTCACCCCTCCACTTT. This translates into CASSITQGGNSPLHF. The rearrangement links TRBV19 to TRBJ1-6, with TRBD1 matching over 7 bases. Germline CDR1 reads LNHDA; CDR2 reads SQIVND (reference sequence). The CDR3 has 15 amino acids. The V segment lost 2 bases and the J segment 6 bases; nucleotides outside the gene matches: 4.

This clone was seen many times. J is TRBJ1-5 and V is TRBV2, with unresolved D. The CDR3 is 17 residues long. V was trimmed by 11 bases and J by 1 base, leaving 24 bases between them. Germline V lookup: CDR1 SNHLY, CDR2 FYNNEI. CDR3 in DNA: TGTGCCGGCGACGACGGCGGGGTAGAACCCAGCAATCAGCCCCAGCATTTT. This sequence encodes CAGDDGGVEPSNQPQHF.

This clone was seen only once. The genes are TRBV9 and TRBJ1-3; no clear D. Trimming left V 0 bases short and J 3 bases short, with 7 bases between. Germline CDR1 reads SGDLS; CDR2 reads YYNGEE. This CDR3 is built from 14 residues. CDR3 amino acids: CASSVGSFGNTIYF. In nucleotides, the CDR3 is TGTGCCAGCAGCGTAGGGAGTTTTGGAAACACCATATATTTT.

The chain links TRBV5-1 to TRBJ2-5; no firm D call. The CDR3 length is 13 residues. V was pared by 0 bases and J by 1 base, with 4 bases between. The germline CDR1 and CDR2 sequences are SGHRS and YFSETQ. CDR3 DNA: TGCGCCAGCAGCTTGGACAGCCAAGAGACCCAGTACTTC. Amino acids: CASSLDSQETQYF.

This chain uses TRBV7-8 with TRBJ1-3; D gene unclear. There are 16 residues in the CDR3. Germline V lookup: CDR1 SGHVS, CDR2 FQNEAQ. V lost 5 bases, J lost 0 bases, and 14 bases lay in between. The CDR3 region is CASSRGTVISGNTIYF. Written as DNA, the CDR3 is TGTGCCAGCAGCCGAGGAACAGTCATCTCTGGAAACACCATATATTTT.

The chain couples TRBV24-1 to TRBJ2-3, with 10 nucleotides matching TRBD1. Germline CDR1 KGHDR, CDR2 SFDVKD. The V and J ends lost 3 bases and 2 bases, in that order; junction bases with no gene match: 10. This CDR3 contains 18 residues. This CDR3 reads CATSDPRGQGTDTDTQYF. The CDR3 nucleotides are TGTGCCACCAGTGATCCCCGGGGACAGGGGACAGACACAGATACGCAGTATTTT.

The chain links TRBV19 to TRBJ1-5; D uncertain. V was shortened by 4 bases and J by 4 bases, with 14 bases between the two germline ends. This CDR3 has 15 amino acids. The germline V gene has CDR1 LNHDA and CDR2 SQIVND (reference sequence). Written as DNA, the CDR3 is TGTGCCAGTAGTAGAGGGCGCCATGAGAATCAGCCCCAGCATTTT. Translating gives CASSRGRHENQPQHF.